This T cell receptor beta chain is from a study of T cell responses to AZD1222 COVID-19 vaccine. Findings and limits, study-wide: There were repertoire samples only from the period after the peak T cell response. Donors were largely white British and mainly female; clonal diversity was possibly underestimated.

CDR3 length: 14 residues. Germline values: CDR1 MNHEY, CDR2 SMNVEV (reference sequence). Trimming removed 5 bases from V and 2 bases from J, with 12 bases in between. A note on this clone: The antigen remains undetermined.

Profiled with immunoSEQ multiplex PCR; TCRdb holds only in-frame clones, not every one. The repertoire holds about 110,000 clones, with 88% as singletons. Material: peripheral blood, obtained on day 0 of MenACWY control vaccination. The rearrangement links TRBV27 to TRBJ1-2; a weak D match, TRBD1 (6 bases). The origin of this receptor is an adult in good health. Here the CDR3 DNA reads TGTGCCAGCAGTCCTAAAACAGGGAACTATGGCTACACCTTC. Residues: CASSPKTGNYGYTF.